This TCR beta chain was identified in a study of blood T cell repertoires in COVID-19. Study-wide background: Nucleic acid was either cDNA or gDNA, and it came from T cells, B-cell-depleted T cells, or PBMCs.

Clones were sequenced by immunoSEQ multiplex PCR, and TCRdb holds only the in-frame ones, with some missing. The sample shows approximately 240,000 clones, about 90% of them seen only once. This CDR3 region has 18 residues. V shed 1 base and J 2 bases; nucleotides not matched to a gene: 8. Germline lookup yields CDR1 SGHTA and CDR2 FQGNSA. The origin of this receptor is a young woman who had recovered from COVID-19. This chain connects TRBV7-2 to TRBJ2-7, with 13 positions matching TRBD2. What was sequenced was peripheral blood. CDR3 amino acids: CASSLGPPGLAGTYEQYF. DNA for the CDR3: TGTGCCAGCAGCTTAGGGCCTCCGGGACTAGCGGGAACCTACGAGCAGTACTTC.